These 14 T cell receptor beta chains were all obtained from the same sample, sequenced in a study of T cells after yellow fever vaccination. TCRdb re-called the 5' RACE reads with MiXCR, one entry per CDR3 protein. Among a few hundred thousand distinct CDR3 sequences, approximately 3.9% were seen once, and the ten largest hold roughly a quarter. The sequenced sample was PBMCs, obtained 5 days after the yellow fever booster vaccination. The receptors shown here come from a young man who received the YFV17D yellow fever vaccine.

The rearrangement joins TRBV18 to TRBJ2-1; 11 bases fit TRBD1. Trimming took 0 bases from V and 9 from J; bases not matched to a gene: 10. Germline-derived CDR1 and CDR2 are KGHSH and LQKENI. The CDR3 consists of 17 residues. The CDR3 spells CASSPPYVGQGAGEQFF. In DNA form, the CDR3 reads TGTGCCAGCTCACCACCTTATGTCGGACAGGGGGCCGGTGAGCAGTTCTTC. Complete variable domain (other parts from reference TRBV18 and TRBJ2-1): NAGVMQNPRHLVRRRGQEARLRCSPMKGHSHVYWYRQLPEEGLKFMVYLQKENIIDESGMPKERFSAEFPKEGPSILRIQQVVRGDSAAYFCASSPPYVGQGAGEQFFGPGTRLTVL.

The sample holds many counts of this clonotype. The chain joins TRBV4-2 to TRBJ2-2; TRBD2 aligns across 15 bases. The CDR3 runs 19 residues. V lost 2 bases and J lost 6; bases outside the gene matches: 10. The germline V gene encodes CDR1 LGHNA and CDR2 YNFKEQ. The CDR3 protein is CASSQKGLAGGVFSGELFF. DNA of the CDR3: TGTGCCAGCAGCCAAAAGGGACTAGCGGGGGGTGTATTCTCCGGGGAGCTGTTTTTT.

This clonotype occurred a few times. This sequence joins TRBV29-1 and TRBJ2-7; tentatively, D is TRBD1 (7 bases). The CDR3 totals 13 residues. The V gene's germline CDR1 is SQVTM and CDR2 ANQGSEA. V lost 5 bases and J lost 3, with 14 bases in between. The DNA for the CDR3 is TGCAGCGTTCCCGGGGGACAGAACTACGAGCAGTACTTC. The encoded protein is CSVPGGQNYEQYF.

This rearrangement joins TRBV19 to TRBJ1-5, with D uncertain. This CDR3 is built from 14 residues. The germline V gene encodes CDR1 LNHDA and CDR2 SQIVND (reference sequence). V lost 8 bases and J lost 2, with 13 bases in between. The CDR3 nucleotides read TGTGCCAGTTCAGAGCTATGGGGCAATCAGCCCCAGCATTTT. Translation gives CASSELWGNQPQHF.

This clonotype was recorded many times. The chain joins TRBV7-2 to TRBJ1-1; D unclear. V was clipped by 3 bases and J by 3 bases, with 8 bases between them. The germline CDR1 and CDR2 sequences are SGHTA and FQGNSA. The CDR3 runs to 13 residues. CDR3 sequence reads: CASSFDWDTEAFF. The CDR3 DNA reads TGTGCCAGCAGCTTTGATTGGGACACTGAAGCTTTCTTT. The complete variable domain, with remaining parts taken from reference TRBV7-2 and TRBJ1-1, reads GAGVSQSPSNKVTEKGKDVELRCDPISGHTALYWYRQSLGQGLEFLIYFQGNSAPDKSGLPSDRFSAERTGGSVSTLTIQRTQQEDSAVYLCASSFDWDTEAFFGQGTRLTVV.

This clonotype appeared many times. Here the CDR3 DNA reads TGTGCCAGCAGTTCCGCTAGCGGGGTAGCAGATACGCAGTATTTT. Amino acid sequence: CASSSASGVADTQYF. The gene calls are TRBV7-9 and TRBJ2-3; 9 positions agree with TRBD2. The CDR3 is made up of 15 amino acids. Germline trimming cut 6 bases from V and 4 bases from J; bases unmatched to any gene: 8. In germline, CDR1 is SEHNR, CDR2 FQNEAQ (reference sequence). Full variable domain (rest looked up from reference TRBV7-9 and TRBJ2-3): DTGVSQNPRHKITKRGQNVTFRCDPISEHNRLYWYRQTLGQGPEFLTYFQNEAQLEKSRLLSDRFSAERPKGSFSTLEIQRTEQGDSAMYLCASSSASGVADTQYFGPGTRLTVL.

This sequence joins TRBV5-1 and TRBJ2-1, with 11 bases fitting TRBD2. This CDR3 is 16 amino acids long. V lost 0 bases to trimming and J lost 10 bases; unmatched junction nucleotides: 9. CDR1 and CDR2 from the germline V gene are SGHRS and YFSETQ. CDR3 residues: CASSLVGSGGGDEQFF. The CDR3 DNA is TGCGCCAGCAGCTTGGTGGGTAGCGGGGGGGGAGACGAGCAGTTCTTC.

This clonotype came up a few times. V and J are TRBV20-1 and TRBJ2-5; no definite D call. CDR1 and CDR2 from the germline V gene are DFQATT and SNEGSKA (reference sequence). The CDR3 spans 13 residues. The CDR3 is CSRQRSFGETQYF. The CDR3 region has the DNA TGCAGCAGGCAGCGTTCCTTCGGGGAGACCCAGTACTTC.

The chain couples TRBV7-2 to TRBJ1-2, with D maybe TRBD1 (6 bases). Germline-derived CDR1 and CDR2 are SGHTA and FQGNSA. The CDR3 has 13 residues. V dropped 3 bases and J dropped 8 bases, with 13 bases sitting between them. The CDR3 DNA reads as TGTGCCAGCAGCTTGGGGGGGGCGAGCGGCTACACCTTC. Residues: CASSLGGASGYTF.

CDR3 DNA: TGTGCCAGCAGCTCCCCTGATAGGGAAGATACGCAGTATTTT. Its protein product is CASSSPDREDTQYF. This chain uses TRBV7-2 with TRBJ2-3, with D hard to call. The length of the CDR3 is 14 residues. V shed 4 bases and J shed 5 bases, with 13 bases lying between them. In germline, CDR1 is SGHTA, CDR2 FQGNSA.

In this sample, this clonotype turned up many times. The chain links TRBV7-6 to TRBJ2-1; D possibly matches TRBD1 or TRBD2 (5 bases each). The V end lost 8 bases, the J end lost 1 base, and 12 bases lay between the germline ends. The CDR3 runs 14 residues. Germline V gene data show CDR1 as SGHVS and CDR2 as FNYEAQ. The CDR3: CASAPGRSYNEQFF. The CDR3, as DNA: TGTGCCAGCGCGCCGGGACGGTCCTACAATGAGCAGTTCTTC.

The CDR3 nucleotides are TGTGCCAGCAGCAAAGCTAGCGGCGATACGCAGTATTTT. Amino acids: CASSKASGDTQYF. The V gene is TRBV7-3, the J gene TRBJ2-3, with 7 bases fitting TRBD2. The CDR3 sequence is 13 residues long. The J segment lost 6 bases and the V segment lost 5 bases, leaving 5 bases of the junction unmatched. The germline V gene encodes CDR1 SGHTA and CDR2 FQGTGA.

This clonotype was found many times. The chain carries TRBV5-1 and TRBJ1-1, with TRBD1 matching over 7 bases. Trimming cost V 4 bases and J 1 base; bases outside gene matches: 4. The germline V gene encodes CDR1 SGHRS and CDR2 YFSETQ. This CDR3 comprises 14 residues. In nucleotides, the CDR3 is TGCGCCAGCAGCATGGGACAGAGGAACACTGAAGCTTTCTTT. Translating it yields CASSMGQRNTEAFF.

The gene calls are TRBV27 and TRBJ2-3; D remains unclear. The CDR3 length is 13 residues. From germline, CDR1 is MNHEY and CDR2 SMNVEV (reference sequence). V was shortened by 8 bases and J by 0 bases, with 9 bases between the two germline ends. CDR3 loop: CASLKSSTDTQYF. CDR3 bases: TGTGCCAGCCTGAAATCTAGCACAGATACGCAGTATTTT.